This T cell receptor beta chain was identified in a study of blood T cell repertoires in COVID-19. The CDR3 runs to 13 residues. Trimming cost V 6 bases and J 4 bases, with 12 bases left between them. Germline V gene lookup returns CDR1 MNHEY and CDR2 SVGAGI. This table comes from immunoSEQ multiplex PCR, and its TCRdb copy is limited to in-frame clones, with some not included. The repertoire holds about 160,000 clones, with 85% as singletons. This clone was seen once. The J gene is TRBJ1-2, the V gene TRBV6-5; unclear D gene. Input material: peripheral blood. The receptor's source is a human donor with acute or convalescent COVID-19. The donor label of this sample is uncertain. CDR3 DNA: TGTGCCAGCAGCCACGATGGCGGCTATGGCTACACCTTC. It translates to CASSHDGGYGYTF.